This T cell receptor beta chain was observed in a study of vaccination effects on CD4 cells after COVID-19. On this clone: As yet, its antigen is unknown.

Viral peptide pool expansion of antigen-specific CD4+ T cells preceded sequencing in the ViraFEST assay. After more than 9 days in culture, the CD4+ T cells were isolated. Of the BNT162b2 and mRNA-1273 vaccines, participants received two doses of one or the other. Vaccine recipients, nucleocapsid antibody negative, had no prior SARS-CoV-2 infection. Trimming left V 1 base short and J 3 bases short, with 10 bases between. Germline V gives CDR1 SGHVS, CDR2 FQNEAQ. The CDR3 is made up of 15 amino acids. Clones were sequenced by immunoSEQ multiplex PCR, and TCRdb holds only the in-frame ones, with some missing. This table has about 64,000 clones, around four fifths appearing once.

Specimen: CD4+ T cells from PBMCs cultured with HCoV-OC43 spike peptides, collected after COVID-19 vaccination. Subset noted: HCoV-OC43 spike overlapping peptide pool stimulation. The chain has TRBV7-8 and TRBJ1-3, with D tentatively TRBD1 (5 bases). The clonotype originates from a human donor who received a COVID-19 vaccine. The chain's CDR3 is CASSLGAGSGNTIYF. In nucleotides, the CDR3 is TGTGCCAGCAGCTTAGGGGCAGGGAGTGGAAACACCATATATTTT.